This TCR beta chain was identified during a study of T cells in Graves' hyperthyroidism and ophthalmopathy. This clonotype was counted ten times or more. Its antigen is currently unknown. V was clipped by 5 bases and J by 9 bases, with 17 bases between them. The CDR3 covers 14 residues. The TCR beta CDR3 regions underwent amplification using RNA transcripts as the source. With the HTBI primer set, the TCR CDR3 went through a first round of RT-PCR. TCRdb independently ran MiXCR on the multiplex PCR reads; one entry per CDR3 protein. This table holds around 610,000 distinct CDR3 sequences, about 15% found once. Findings and caveats of the study: Stable hyperthyroidism and ophthalmopathy were separated using 13 V-J signatures.

The origin of this receptor is a middle-aged woman with Graves' ophthalmopathy. Specimen: blood. The chain couples TRBV12-3 or TRBV12-4 to TRBJ1-5; TRBD1 is a possible D gene (6 bases). CDR3 coding DNA: TGTGCCAGCAGTAGGGGGGGGGACCAAGGGCCCCAGCATTTT. It codes for CASSRGGDQGPQHF.